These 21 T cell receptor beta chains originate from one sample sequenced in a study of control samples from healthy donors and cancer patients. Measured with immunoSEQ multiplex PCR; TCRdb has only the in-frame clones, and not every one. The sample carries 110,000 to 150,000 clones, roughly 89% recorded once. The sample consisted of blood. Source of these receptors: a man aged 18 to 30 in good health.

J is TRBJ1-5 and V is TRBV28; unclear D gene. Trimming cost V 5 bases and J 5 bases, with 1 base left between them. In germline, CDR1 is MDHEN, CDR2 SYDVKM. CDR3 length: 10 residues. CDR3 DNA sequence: TGTGCCAGCAGTGATCAGCCCCAGCATTTT. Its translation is CASSDQPQHF.

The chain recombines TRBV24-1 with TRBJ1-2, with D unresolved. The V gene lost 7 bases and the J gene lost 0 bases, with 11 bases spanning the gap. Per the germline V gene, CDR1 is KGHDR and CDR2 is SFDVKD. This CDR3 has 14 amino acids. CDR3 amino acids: CATSGREANYGYTF. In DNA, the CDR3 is TGTGCCACCAGCGGACGGGAAGCTAACTATGGCTACACCTTC.

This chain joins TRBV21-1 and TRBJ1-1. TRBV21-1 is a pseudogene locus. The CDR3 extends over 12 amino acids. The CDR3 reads CASWGGDTEAFF. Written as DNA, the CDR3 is TGTGCCAGCTGGGGGGGAGACACTGAAGCTTTCTTT.

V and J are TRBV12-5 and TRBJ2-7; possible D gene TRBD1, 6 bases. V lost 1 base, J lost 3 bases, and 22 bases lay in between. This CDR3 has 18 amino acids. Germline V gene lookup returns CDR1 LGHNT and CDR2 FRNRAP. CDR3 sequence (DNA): TGTGCTAGTGGTTTGGCCACAGGGTCTCTCTCGCAATTCTACGAGCAGTACTTC. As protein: CASGLATGSLSQFYEQYF. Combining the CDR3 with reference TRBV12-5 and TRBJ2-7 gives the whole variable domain DARVTQTPRHKVTEMGQEVTMRCQPILGHNTVFWYRQTMMQGLELLAYFRNRAPLDDSGMPKDRFSAEMPDATLATLKIQPSEPRDSAVYFCASGLATGSLSQFYEQYFGPGTRLTVT.

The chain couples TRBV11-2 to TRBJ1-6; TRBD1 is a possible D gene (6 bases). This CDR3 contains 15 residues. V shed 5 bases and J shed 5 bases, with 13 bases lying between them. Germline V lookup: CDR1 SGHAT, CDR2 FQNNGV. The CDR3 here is CASSNRDPDNSPLHF. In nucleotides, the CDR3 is TGTGCCAGCAGCAACAGGGACCCAGATAATTCACCCCTCCACTTT.

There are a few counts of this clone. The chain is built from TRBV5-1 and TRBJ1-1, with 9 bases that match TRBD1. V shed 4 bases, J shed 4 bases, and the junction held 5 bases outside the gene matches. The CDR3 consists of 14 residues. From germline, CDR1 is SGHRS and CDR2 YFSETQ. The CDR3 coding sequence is TGCGCCAGCAGCCCGGGGACAGGGATCACTGAAGCTTTCTTT. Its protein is CASSPGTGITEAFF.

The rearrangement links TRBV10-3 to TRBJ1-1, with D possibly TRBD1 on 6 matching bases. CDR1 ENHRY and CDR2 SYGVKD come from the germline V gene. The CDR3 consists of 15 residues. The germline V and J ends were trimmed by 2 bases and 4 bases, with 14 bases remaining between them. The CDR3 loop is CAISEPQTGATEAFF. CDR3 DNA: TGTGCCATCAGTGAGCCACAGACAGGTGCCACTGAAGCTTTCTTT.

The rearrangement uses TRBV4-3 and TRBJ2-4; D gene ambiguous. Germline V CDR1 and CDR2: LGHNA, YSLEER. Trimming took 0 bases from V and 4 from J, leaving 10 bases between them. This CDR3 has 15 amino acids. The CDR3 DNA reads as TGCGCCAGCAGCCAAGAGGGTCACGGGAAAAACATTCAGTACTTC. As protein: CASSQEGHGKNIQYF.

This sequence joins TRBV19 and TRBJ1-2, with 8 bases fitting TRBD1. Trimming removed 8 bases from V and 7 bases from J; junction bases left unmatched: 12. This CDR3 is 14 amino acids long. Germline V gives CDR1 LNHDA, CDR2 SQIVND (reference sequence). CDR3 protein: CASGYQGQGSGYTF. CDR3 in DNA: TGTGCCAGTGGATACCAAGGACAGGGCTCTGGCTACACCTTC.

Here the CDR3 DNA reads TGTGCCAGCAGCTCTTGGGAGGGTGAGCAGTTCTTC. It yields the protein CASSSWEGEQFF. The gene calls are TRBV7-2 and TRBJ2-1, with TRBD2 matching over 7 bases. Germline CDR1 is SGHTA and CDR2 is FQGNSA. V trimming: 4 bases; J trimming: 9 bases; junction bases outside the gene matches: 3. This CDR3 region has 12 residues. Looking up the rest from reference TRBV7-2 and TRBJ2-1 gives the full variable domain: GAGVSQSPSNKVTEKGKDVELRCDPISGHTALYWYRQSLGQGLEFLIYFQGNSAPDKSGLPSDRFSAERTGGSVSTLTIQRTQQEDSAVYLCASSSWEGEQFFGPGTRLTVL.

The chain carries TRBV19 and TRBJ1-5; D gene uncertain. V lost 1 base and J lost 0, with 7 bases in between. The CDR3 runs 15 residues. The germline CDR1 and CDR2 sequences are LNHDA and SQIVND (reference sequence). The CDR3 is CASSIAGISNQPQHF. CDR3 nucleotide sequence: TGTGCCAGTAGTATAGCTGGGATTAGCAATCAGCCCCAGCATTTT.

CDR3 protein: CASSPPRTALGTEAFF. The CDR3 DNA follows: TGTGCCAGCTCACCACCTAGGACAGCCTTGGGCACTGAAGCTTTCTTT. This chain links TRBV18 with TRBJ1-1, with D perhaps TRBD1 (6 bases). V gave up 0 bases and J gave up 4 bases, with 15 bases separating them. From germline, CDR1 is KGHSH and CDR2 LQKENI. CDR3 size: 16 residues.

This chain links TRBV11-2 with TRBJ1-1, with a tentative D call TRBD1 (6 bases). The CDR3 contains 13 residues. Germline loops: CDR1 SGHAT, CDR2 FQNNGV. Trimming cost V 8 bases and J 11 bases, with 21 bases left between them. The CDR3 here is CASGPPAGALAFF. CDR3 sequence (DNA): TGTGCCAGCGGTCCCCCGGCAGGGGCCCTCGCTTTCTTT.

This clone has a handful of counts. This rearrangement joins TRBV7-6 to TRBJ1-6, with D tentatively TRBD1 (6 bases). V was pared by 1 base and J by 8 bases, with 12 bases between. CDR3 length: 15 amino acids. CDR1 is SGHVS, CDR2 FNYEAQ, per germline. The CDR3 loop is CASSLGGRGDSPLHF. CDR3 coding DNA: TGTGCCAGCAGCTTAGGAGGCAGGGGTGATTCACCCCTCCACTTT.

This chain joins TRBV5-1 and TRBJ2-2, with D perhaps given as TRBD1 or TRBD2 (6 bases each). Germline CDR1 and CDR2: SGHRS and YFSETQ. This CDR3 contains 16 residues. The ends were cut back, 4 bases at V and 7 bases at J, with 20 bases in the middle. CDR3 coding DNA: TGCGCCAGCAGCCCGGACGGGGGCCCTGGGCACGGGGAGCTGTTTTTT. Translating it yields CASSPDGGPGHGELFF. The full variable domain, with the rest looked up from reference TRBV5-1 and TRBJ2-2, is KAGVTQTPRYLIKTRGQQVTLSCSPISGHRSVSWYQQTPGQGLQFLFEYFSETQRNKGNFPGRFSGRQFSNSRSEMNVSTLELGDSALYLCASSPDGGPGHGELFFGEGSRLTVL.

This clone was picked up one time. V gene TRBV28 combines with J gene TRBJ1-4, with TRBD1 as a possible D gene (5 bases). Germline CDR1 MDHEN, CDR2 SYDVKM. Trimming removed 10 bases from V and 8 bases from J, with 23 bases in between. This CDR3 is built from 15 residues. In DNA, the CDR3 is TGTGCCACCACGCCCTTTTTCAGGGTGGGGGAAAAACTGTTTTTT. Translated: CATTPFFRVGEKLFF.

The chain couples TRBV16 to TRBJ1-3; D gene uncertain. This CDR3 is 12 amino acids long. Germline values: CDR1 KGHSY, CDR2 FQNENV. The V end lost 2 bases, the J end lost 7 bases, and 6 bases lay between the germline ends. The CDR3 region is CASSQGGNTIYF. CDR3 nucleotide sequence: TGTGCCAGCAGCCAAGGTGGGAACACCATATATTTT.

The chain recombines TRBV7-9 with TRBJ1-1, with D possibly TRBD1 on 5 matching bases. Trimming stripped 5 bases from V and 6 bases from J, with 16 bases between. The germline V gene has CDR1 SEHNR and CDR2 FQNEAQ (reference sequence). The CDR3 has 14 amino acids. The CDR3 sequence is CASSGDPGHAEAFF. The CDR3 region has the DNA TGTGCCAGCAGCGGGGACCCGGGGCACGCTGAAGCTTTCTTT.

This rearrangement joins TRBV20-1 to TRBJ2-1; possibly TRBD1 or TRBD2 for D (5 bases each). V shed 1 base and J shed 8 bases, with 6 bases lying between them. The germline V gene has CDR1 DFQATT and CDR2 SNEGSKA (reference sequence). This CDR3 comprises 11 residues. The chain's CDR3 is CSARGDDEQFF. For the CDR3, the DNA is TGCAGTGCTAGAGGGGACGATGAGCAGTTCTTC.

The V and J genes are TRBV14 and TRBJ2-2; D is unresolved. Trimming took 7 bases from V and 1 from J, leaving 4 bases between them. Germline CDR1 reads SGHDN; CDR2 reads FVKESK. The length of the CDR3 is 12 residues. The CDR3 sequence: CASKRNTGELFF. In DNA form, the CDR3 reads TGTGCCAGCAAAAGGAACACCGGGGAGCTGTTTTTT.

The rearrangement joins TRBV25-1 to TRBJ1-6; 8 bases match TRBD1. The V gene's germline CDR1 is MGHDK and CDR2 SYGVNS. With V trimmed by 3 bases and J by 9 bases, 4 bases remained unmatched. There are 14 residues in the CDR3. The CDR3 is CASSDWTGSSPLHF. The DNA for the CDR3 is TGTGCCAGCAGTGACTGGACAGGGAGTTCACCCCTCCACTTT.